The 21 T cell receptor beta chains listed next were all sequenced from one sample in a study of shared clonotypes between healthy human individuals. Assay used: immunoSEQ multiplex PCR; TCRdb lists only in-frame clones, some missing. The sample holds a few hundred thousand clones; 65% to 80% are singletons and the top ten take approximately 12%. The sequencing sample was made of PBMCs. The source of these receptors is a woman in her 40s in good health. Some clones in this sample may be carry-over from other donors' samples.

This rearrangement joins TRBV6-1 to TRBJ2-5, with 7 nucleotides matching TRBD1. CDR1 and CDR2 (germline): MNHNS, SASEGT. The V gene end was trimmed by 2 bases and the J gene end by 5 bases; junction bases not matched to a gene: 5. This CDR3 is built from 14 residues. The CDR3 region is CASSEKGAWETQYF. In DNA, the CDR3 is TGTGCCAGCAGTGAAAAGGGGGCCTGGGAGACCCAGTACTTC.

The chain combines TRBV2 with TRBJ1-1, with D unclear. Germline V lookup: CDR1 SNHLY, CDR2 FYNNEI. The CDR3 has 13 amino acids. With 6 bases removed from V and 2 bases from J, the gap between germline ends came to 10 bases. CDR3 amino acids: CASRRQVNTEAFF. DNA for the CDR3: TGTGCCAGCAGACGCCAGGTAAACACTGAAGCTTTCTTT.

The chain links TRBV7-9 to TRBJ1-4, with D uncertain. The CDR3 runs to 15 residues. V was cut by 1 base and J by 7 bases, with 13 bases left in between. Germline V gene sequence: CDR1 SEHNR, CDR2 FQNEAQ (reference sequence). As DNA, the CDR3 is TGTGCCAGCAGCTTAGGGGCCACGGGAGCTGAAAAACTGTTTTTT. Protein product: CASSLGATGAEKLFF. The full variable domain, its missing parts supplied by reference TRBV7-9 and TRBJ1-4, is DTGVSQNPRHKITKRGQNVTFRCDPISEHNRLYWYRQTLGQGPEFLTYFQNEAQLEKSRLLSDRFSAERPKGSFSTLEIQRTEQGDSAMYLCASSLGATGAEKLFFGSGTQLSVL.

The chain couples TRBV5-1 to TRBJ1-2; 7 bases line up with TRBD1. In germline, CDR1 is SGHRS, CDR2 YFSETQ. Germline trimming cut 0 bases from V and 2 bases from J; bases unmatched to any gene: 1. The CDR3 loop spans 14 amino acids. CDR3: CASSLVQGNYGYTF. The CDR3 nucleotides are TGCGCCAGCAGCTTGGTACAGGGGAACTATGGCTACACCTTC.

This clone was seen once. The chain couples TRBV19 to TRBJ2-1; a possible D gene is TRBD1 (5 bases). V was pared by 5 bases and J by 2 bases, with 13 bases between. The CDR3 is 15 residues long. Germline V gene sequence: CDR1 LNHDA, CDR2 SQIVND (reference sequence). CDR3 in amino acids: CASSVTWGPYNEQFF. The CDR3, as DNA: TGTGCCAGTAGTGTCACTTGGGGCCCCTACAATGAGCAGTTCTTC.

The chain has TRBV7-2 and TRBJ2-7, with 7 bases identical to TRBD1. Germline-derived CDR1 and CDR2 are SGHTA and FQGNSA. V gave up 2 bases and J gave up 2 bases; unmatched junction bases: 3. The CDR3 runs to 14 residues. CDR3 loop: CASSLLQGPYEQYF. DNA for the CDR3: TGTGCCAGCAGCTTATTACAGGGGCCCTACGAGCAGTACTTC.

CDR3 sequence reads: CASRWDTDTQYF. Here the CDR3 DNA reads TGTGCCAGCAGATGGGACACAGATACGCAGTATTTT. The chain uses TRBV7-9 and TRBJ2-3; no reliable D call. V lost 6 bases to trimming and J lost 2 bases, with 6 bases between them. The CDR3 is made up of 12 amino acids. Germline lookup yields CDR1 SEHNR and CDR2 FQNEAQ (reference sequence). The full variable domain, completed using reference TRBV7-9 and TRBJ2-3, is DTGVSQNPRHKITKRGQNVTFRCDPISEHNRLYWYRQTLGQGPEFLTYFQNEAQLEKSRLLSDRFSAERPKGSFSTLEIQRTEQGDSAMYLCASRWDTDTQYFGPGTRLTVL.

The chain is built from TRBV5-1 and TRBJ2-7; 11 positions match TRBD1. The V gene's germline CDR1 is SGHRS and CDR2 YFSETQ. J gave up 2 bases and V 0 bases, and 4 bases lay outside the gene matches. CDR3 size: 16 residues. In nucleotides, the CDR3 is TGCGCCAGCAGCTTGGACTGGACAGGGGGCACCTACGAGCAGTACTTC. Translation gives CASSLDWTGGTYEQYF.

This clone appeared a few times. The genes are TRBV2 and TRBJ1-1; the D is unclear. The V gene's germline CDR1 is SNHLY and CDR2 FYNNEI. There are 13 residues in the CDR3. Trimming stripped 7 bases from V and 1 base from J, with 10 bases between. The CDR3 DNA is TGTGCCAGCAAAAATCAAGGGAACACTGAAGCTTTCTTT. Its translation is CASKNQGNTEAFF.

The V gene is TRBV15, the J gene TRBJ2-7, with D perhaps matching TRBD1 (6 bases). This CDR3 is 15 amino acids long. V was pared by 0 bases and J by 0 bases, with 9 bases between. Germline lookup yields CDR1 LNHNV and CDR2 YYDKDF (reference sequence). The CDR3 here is CATSRDRDTSYEQYF. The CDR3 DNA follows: TGTGCCACCAGCAGAGACCGGGACACCTCCTACGAGCAGTACTTC. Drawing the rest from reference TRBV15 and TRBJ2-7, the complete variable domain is DAMVIQNPRYQVTQFGKPVTLSCSQTLNHNVMYWYQQKSSQAPKLLFHYYDKDFNNEADTPDNFQSRRPNTSFCFLDIRSPGLGDTAMYLCATSRDRDTSYEQYFGPGTRLTVT.

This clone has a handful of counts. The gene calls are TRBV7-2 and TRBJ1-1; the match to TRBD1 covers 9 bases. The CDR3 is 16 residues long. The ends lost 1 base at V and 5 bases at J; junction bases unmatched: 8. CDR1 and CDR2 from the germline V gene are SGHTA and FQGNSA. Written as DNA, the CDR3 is TGTGCCAGCAGCTTAGAGGACAGGGGTAGTAGTACTGAAGCTTTCTTT. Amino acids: CASSLEDRGSSTEAFF.

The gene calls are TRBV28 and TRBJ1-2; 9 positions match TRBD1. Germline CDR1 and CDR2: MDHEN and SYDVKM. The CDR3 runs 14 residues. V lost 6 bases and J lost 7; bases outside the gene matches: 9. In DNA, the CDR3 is TGTGCCAGCAGGCCGACAGGGGGAGTGGGTGGCTACACCTTC. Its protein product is CASRPTGGVGGYTF.

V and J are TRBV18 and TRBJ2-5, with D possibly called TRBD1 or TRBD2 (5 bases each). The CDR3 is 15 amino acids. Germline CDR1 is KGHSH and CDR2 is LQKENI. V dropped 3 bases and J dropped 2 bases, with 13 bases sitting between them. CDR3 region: CASSPKGRNQETQYF. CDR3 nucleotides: TGTGCCAGCTCACCCAAGGGACGGAATCAAGAGACCCAGTACTTC.

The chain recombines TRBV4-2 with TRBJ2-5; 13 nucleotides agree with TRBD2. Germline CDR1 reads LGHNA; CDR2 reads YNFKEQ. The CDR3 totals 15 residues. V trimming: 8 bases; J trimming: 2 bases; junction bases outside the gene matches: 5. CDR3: CASGAGLAGQETQYF. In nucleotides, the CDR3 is TGTGCCAGCGGGGCGGGACTAGCGGGACAAGAGACCCAGTACTTC.

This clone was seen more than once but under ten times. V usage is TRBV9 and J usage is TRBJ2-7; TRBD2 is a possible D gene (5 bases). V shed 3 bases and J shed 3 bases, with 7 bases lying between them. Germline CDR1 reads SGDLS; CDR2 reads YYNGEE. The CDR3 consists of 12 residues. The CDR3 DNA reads TGTGCCAGCAGCGCCGGGGACTACGAGCAGTACTTC. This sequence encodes CASSAGDYEQYF.

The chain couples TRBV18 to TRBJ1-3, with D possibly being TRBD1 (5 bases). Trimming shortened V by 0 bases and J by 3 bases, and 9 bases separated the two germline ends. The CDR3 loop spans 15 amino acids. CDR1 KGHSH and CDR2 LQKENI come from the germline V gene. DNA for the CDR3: TGTGCCAGCTCACCACCGGCAGGGTTTGGAAACACCATATATTTT. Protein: CASSPPAGFGNTIYF.

The CDR3 is CASSPREDYGYTF. The CDR3 coding sequence is TGTGCCAGCAGCCCCAGGGAGGACTATGGCTACACCTTC. V gene TRBV9 combines with J gene TRBJ1-2, with TRBD1 as a possible D gene (5 bases). CDR1 SGDLS and CDR2 YYNGEE come from the germline V gene. Between the trimmed V and J ends, which lost 4 bases and 3 bases, there was a span of 10 bases. The CDR3 sequence is 13 residues long.

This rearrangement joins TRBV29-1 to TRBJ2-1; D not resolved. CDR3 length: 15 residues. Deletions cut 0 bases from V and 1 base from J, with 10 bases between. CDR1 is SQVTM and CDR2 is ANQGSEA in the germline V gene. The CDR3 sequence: CSVEDPTGSYNEQFF. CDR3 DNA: TGCAGCGTTGAAGATCCCACGGGTTCCTACAATGAGCAGTTCTTC.

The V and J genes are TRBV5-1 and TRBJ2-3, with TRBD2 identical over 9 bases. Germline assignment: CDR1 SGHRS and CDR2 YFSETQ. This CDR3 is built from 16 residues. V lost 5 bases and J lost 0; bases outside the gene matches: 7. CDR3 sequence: CASRRRLAESTDTQYF. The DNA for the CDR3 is TGCGCCAGCAGGCGTCGACTAGCGGAGAGCACAGATACGCAGTATTTT.

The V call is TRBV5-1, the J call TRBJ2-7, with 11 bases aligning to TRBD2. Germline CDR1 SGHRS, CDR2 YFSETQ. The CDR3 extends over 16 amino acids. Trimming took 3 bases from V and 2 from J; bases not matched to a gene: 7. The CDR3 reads CASSSATSGTTYEQYF. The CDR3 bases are TGCGCCAGCAGCTCGGCGACTAGCGGGACAACCTACGAGCAGTACTTC.

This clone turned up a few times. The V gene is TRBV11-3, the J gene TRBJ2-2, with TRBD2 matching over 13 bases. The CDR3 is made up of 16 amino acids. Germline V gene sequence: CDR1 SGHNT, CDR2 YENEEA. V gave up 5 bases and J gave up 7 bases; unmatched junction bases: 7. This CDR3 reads CASSPGLAGEDGELFF. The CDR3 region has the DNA TGTGCCAGCAGCCCAGGACTAGCGGGAGAGGACGGGGAGCTGTTTTTT. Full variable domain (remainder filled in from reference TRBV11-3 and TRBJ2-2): EAGVVQSPRYKIIEKKQPVAFWCNPISGHNTLYWYLQNLGQGPELLIRYENEEAVDDSQLPKDRFSAERLKGVDSTLKIQPAELGDSAVYLCASSPGLAGEDGELFFGEGSRLTVL.